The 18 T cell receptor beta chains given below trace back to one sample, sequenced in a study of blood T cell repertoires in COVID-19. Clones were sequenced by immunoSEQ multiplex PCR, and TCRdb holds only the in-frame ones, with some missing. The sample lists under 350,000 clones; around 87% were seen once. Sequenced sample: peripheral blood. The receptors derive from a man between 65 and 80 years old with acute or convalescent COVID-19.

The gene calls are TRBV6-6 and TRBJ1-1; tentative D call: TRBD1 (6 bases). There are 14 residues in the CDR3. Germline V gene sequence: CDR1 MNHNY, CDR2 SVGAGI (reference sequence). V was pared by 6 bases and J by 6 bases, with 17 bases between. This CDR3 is CASRQIQGLAEAFF. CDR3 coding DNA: TGTGCCAGCAGGCAAATACAGGGTCTCGCTGAAGCTTTCTTT.

The CDR3 sequence is CASSQDRGNSPLHF. CDR3 sequence (DNA): TGTGCCAGCAGCCAAGATCGGGGGAATTCACCCCTCCACTTT. The J gene is TRBJ1-6, the V gene TRBV14; D possibly corresponds to TRBD1 (5 bases). CDR3 length: 14 residues. From germline, CDR1 is SGHDN and CDR2 FVKESK. V lost 0 bases and J lost 7, with 7 bases in between.

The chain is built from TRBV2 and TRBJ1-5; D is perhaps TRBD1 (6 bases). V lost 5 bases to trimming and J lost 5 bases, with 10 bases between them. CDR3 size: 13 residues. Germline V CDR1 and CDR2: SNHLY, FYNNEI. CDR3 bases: TGTGCCAGCAGTCCAGGGGAAGATCAGCCCCAGCATTTT. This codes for CASSPGEDQPQHF.

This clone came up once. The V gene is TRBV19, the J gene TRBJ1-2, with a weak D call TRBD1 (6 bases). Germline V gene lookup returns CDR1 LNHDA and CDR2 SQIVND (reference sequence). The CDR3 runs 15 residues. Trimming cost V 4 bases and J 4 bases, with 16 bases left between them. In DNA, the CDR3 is TGTGCCAGTAGTACCACGATACAGGGAATCTATGGCTACACCTTC. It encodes CASSTTIQGIYGYTF.

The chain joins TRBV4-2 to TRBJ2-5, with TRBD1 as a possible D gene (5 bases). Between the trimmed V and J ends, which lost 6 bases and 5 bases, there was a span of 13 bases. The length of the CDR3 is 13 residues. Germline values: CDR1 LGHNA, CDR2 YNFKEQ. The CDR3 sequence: CASRKGVGETQYF. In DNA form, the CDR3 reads TGTGCCAGCAGAAAAGGGGTTGGGGAGACCCAGTACTTC.

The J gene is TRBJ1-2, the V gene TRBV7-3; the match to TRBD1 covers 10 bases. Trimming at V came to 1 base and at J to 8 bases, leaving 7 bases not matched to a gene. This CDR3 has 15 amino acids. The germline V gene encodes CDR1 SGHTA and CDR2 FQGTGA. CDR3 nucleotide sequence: TGTGCCAGCAGCTTAAGTCGGGACAGGGGAGGAGGCTACACCTTC. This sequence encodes CASSLSRDRGGGYTF.

CDR3: CASSADSYYGYTF. DNA of the CDR3: TGCGCCAGCAGCGCCGACAGCTACTATGGCTACACCTTC. This sequence joins TRBV5-1 and TRBJ1-2, with D maybe TRBD1 (5 bases). Trimming shortened V by 4 bases and J by 3 bases, and 10 bases separated the two germline ends. Germline V gene lookup returns CDR1 SGHRS and CDR2 YFSETQ. The CDR3 runs 13 residues.

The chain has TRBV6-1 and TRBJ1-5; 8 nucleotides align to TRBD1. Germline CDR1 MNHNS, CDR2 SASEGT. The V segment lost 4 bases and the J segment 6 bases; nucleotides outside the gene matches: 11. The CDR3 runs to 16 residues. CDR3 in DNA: TGTGCCAGCAGTGTCCACTCAGGGGGCGCAGCTCAGCCCCAGCATTTT. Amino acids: CASSVHSGGAAQPQHF.

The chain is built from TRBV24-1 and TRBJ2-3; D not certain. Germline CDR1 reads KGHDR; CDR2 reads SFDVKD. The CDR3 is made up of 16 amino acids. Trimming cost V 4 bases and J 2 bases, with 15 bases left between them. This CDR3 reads CATSELDIPLTDTQYF. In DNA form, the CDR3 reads TGTGCCACCAGTGAACTCGACATACCCCTCACAGATACGCAGTATTTT.

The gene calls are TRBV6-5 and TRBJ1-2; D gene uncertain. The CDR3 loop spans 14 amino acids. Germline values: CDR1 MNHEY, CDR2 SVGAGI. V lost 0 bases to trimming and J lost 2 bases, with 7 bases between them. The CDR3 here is CASSYSSRNYGYTF. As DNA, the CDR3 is TGTGCCAGCAGTTACTCGAGCAGGAACTATGGCTACACCTTC.

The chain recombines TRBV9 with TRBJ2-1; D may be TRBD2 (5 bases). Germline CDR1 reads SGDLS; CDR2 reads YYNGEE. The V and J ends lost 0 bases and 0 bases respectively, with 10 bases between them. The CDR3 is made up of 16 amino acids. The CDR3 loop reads CASSVGDGVSYNEQFF. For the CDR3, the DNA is TGTGCCAGCAGCGTAGGTGACGGGGTCTCCTACAATGAGCAGTTCTTC.

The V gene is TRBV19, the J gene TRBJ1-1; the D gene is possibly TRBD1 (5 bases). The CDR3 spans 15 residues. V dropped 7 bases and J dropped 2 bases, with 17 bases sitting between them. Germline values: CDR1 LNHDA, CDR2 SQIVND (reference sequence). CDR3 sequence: CASIVTPTANTEAFF. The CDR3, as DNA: TGTGCCAGTATCGTTACACCGACAGCAAACACTGAAGCTTTCTTT.

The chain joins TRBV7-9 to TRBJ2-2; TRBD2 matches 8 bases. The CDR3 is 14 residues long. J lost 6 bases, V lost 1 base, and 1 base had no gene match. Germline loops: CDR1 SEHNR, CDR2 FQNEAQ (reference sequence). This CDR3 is CASSLELAAGELFF. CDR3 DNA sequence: TGTGCCAGCAGCTTAGAACTAGCGGCCGGGGAGCTGTTTTTT.

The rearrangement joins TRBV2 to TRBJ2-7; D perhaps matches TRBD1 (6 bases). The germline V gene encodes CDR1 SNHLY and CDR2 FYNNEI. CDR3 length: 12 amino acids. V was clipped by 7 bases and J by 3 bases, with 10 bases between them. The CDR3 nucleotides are TGTGCCAGCACCGGACAGCGCTACGAGCAGTACTTC. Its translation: CASTGQRYEQYF.

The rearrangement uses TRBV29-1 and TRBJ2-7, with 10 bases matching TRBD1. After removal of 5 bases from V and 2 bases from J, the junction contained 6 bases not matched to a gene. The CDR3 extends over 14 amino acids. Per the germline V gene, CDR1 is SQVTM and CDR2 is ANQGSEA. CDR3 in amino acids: CSVRPGQGTYEQYF. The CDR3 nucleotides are TGCAGCGTTAGACCGGGACAGGGGACCTACGAGCAGTACTTC.

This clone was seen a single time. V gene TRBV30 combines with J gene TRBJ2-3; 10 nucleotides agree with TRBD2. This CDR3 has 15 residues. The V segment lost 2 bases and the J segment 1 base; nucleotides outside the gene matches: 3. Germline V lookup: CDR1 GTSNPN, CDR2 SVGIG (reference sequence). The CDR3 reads CAWSSGLAGTDTQYF. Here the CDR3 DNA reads TGTGCCTGGAGTTCCGGACTAGCGGGCACAGATACGCAGTATTTT.

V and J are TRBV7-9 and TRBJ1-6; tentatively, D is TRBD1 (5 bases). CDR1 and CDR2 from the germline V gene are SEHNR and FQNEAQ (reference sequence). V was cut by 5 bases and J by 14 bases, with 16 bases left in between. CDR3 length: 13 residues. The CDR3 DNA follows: TGTGCCAGCAGCGCGGGACGGGGATTGACCCTCCACTTT. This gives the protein CASSAGRGLTLHF.

This chain's CDR3 is CASSVAQGRSSGNTIYF. In DNA, the CDR3 is TGTGCCAGCAGCGTAGCTCAGGGGCGAAGCTCTGGAAACACCATATATTTT. The chain carries TRBV9 and TRBJ1-3; D might be TRBD1 (6 bases). CDR1 and CDR2 from the germline V gene are SGDLS and YYNGEE. V shed 0 bases and J shed 0 bases, with 13 bases lying between them. The CDR3 loop spans 17 amino acids.